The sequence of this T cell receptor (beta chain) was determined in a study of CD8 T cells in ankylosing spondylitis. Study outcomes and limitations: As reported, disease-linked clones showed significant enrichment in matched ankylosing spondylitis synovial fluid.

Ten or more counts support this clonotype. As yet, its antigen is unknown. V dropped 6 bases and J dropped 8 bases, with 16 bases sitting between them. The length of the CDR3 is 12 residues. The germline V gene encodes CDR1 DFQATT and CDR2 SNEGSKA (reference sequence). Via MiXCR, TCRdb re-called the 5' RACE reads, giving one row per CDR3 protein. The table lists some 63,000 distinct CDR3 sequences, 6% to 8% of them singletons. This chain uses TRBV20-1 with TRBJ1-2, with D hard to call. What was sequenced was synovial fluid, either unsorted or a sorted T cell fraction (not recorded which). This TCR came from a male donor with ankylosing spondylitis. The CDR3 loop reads CSASFWGGGYTF. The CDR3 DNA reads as TGCAGTGCCAGTTTTTGGGGTGGCGGCTACACCTTC.